The 18 T cell receptor beta chains below were found in one sample sequenced in a study of shared clonotypes between healthy human individuals. Assay used: immunoSEQ multiplex PCR; TCRdb lists only in-frame clones, some missing. Among about 1,500,000 clones, roughly 96% were seen once, and the ten largest hold approximately 1.1%. Sequencing was done on a sample of naive CD4+ T cells sorted from blood. This sample's subset: CD45RA+ positively selected. These receptor sequences come from a man under 40 in good health.

The CDR3, as DNA: TGTGCCAGCAGTGAAGCGACAGGGTGGTACACTGAAGCTTTCTTT. Translation: CASSEATGWYTEAFF. The chain joins TRBV6-1 to TRBJ1-1, with 7 bases matching TRBD1. Germline V gives CDR1 MNHNS, CDR2 SASEGT. This CDR3 contains 15 residues. V shed 0 bases, J shed 3 bases, and the junction held 4 bases outside the gene matches.

In its sample, this clone was seen once. The sample holds other DNA sequences that translate to the same CDR3. V is TRBV18 and J is TRBJ2-7; 12 positions match TRBD1. Germline lookup yields CDR1 KGHSH and CDR2 LQKENI. CDR3 size: 14 residues. V lost 3 bases and J lost 6; bases outside the gene matches: 3. DNA of the CDR3: TGTGCCAGCTCACCCGGGACAGGGGGCTCCGAGCAGTACTTC. It translates to CASSPGTGGSEQYF.

With respect to this clone: Distinct nucleotide sequences in the sample also encode this CDR3. The chain carries TRBV9 and TRBJ2-1; D remains ambiguous. Per germline, CDR1 SGDLS and CDR2 YYNGEE. Trimming shortened V by 0 bases and J by 9 bases, and 4 bases separated the two germline ends. The CDR3 is made up of 11 amino acids. The CDR3 sequence: CASSVGIEQFF. As DNA, the CDR3 is TGTGCCAGCAGCGTAGGTATTGAGCAGTTCTTC.

The V and J genes are TRBV29-1 and TRBJ2-7, with a possible D match to TRBD1 (5 bases). V was trimmed by 4 bases and J by 7 bases, leaving 11 bases between them. Germline assignment: CDR1 SQVTM and CDR2 ANQGSEA. This CDR3 has 11 residues. DNA of the CDR3: TGCAGCGTTGGACAGCCCTTGGAGCAGTACTTC. Encoded protein: CSVGQPLEQYF.

The chain carries TRBV5-1 and TRBJ1-1; D uncertain. The germline gives CDR1 SGHRS, CDR2 YFSETQ. With 5 bases removed from V and 5 bases from J, the gap between germline ends came to 13 bases. The CDR3 has 13 amino acids. This CDR3 is CASRLPGVTEAFF. The CDR3 coding sequence is TGCGCCAGCAGACTCCCGGGTGTTACTGAAGCTTTCTTT.

J is TRBJ2-7 and V is TRBV5-1, with 10 bases identical to TRBD1. The CDR3 loop spans 16 amino acids. The ends lost 4 bases at V and 3 bases at J; junction bases unmatched: 10. From germline, CDR1 is SGHRS and CDR2 YFSETQ. The DNA of the CDR3 is TGCGCCAGCAGCCTGGAGGGGACAGGGGTTATCTACGAGCAGTACTTC. As protein: CASSLEGTGVIYEQYF.

In nucleotides, the CDR3 is TGTGCCAGCAGACGAAATACGCAGTATTTT. Protein product: CASRRNTQYF. J is TRBJ2-3 and V is TRBV7-9; D uncertain. The CDR3 contains 10 residues. Trimming stripped 6 bases from V and 7 bases from J, with 5 bases between. Germline V gives CDR1 SEHNR, CDR2 FQNEAQ (reference sequence).

CDR3 coding DNA: TGTGCCAGCTCACCTCCGTCTAGTCAAGATACGCAGTATTTT. It is translated as CASSPPSSQDTQYF. The chain uses TRBV18 and TRBJ2-3; no clear D. Germline-derived CDR1 and CDR2 are KGHSH and LQKENI. The CDR3 loop spans 14 amino acids. V lost 3 bases and J lost 5, with 12 bases in between.

This clone came up once. V gene TRBV2 combines with J gene TRBJ2-1; 11 nucleotides line up with TRBD2. Germline CDR1 and CDR2: SNHLY and FYNNEI. V was clipped by 10 bases and J by 9 bases; unmatched bases: 11. CDR3 length equals 14 residues. The CDR3: CATEVAGGPLEQFF. The CDR3 nucleotides are TGTGCCACGGAGGTAGCGGGAGGGCCGCTTGAGCAGTTCTTC.

V gene TRBV10-2 combines with J gene TRBJ2-7, with TRBD2 as a possible D gene (5 bases). The V end was cut by 4 bases, the J end by 3 bases, with 10 bases between. There are 13 residues in the CDR3. CDR1 is WSHSY, CDR2 SAAADI, per germline. CDR3 nucleotide sequence: TGCGCCAGCAGTGCGGGGTTTATCTACGAGCAGTACTTC. Translation: CASSAGFIYEQYF.

This chain links TRBV7-8 with TRBJ1-4; D remains ambiguous. Germline V gene lookup returns CDR1 SGHVS and CDR2 FQNEAQ. This CDR3 has 15 residues. The V and J ends lost 1 base and 3 bases respectively, with 9 bases between them. The CDR3 loop is CASSLGRGANEKLFF. The CDR3 coding sequence is TGTGCCAGCAGCTTAGGACGCGGAGCTAATGAAAAACTGTTTTTT.

The chain combines TRBV18 with TRBJ1-3; D is ambiguous. Trimming left V 6 bases short and J 2 bases short, with 8 bases between. The CDR3 has 13 residues. CDR1 and CDR2 from the germline V gene are KGHSH and LQKENI. This chain's CDR3 is CASSPKPGNTIYF. DNA of the CDR3: TGTGCCAGCTCCCCAAAACCTGGAAACACCATATATTTT.

V is TRBV7-8 and J is TRBJ1-1; the match to TRBD1 covers 9 bases. V was pared by 5 bases and J by 8 bases, with 6 bases of the junction left unmatched. The CDR3 has 13 residues. The germline CDR1 and CDR2 sequences are SGHVS and FQNEAQ. The CDR3 nucleotides are TGTGCCAGCAGCACGGGGACAGGGACAGAAGCTTTCTTT. Its translation: CASSTGTGTEAFF.

The chain couples TRBV7-2 to TRBJ1-5; TRBD1 matches at 9 bases. CDR1 is SGHTA, CDR2 FQGNSA, per germline. The CDR3 runs to 14 residues. V lost 5 bases, J lost 6 bases, and 5 bases stayed unmatched. CDR3 DNA sequence: TGTGCCAGCAGCCCTAGACAGGGGGGTCAGCCCCAGCATTTT. It is translated as CASSPRQGGQPQHF.

The chain is built from TRBV4-1 and TRBJ2-1; D tentatively fits TRBD1 or TRBD2 (5 bases each). Trimming stripped 3 bases from V and 0 bases from J, with 6 bases between. The CDR3 is 14 amino acids. Germline loops: CDR1 MGHRA, CDR2 YSYEKL. CDR3 protein: CASSQGVSYNEQFF. CDR3 DNA: TGCGCCAGCAGCCAGGGGGTCTCCTACAATGAGCAGTTCTTC.

The V gene is TRBV5-8, the J gene TRBJ1-2; TRBD1 is a possible D gene (5 bases). Germline assignment: CDR1 SGHTS and CDR2 YDEGEE. The CDR3 is made up of 12 amino acids. V was clipped by 2 bases and J by 8 bases, with 10 bases between them. Written as DNA, the CDR3 is TGTGCCAGCAGCTTACTAGGGGTCGGCTACACCTTC. This translates into CASSLLGVGYTF.

The chain links TRBV7-9 to TRBJ2-1; D perhaps matches TRBD1 (5 bases). Germline V gene data show CDR1 as SEHNR and CDR2 as FQNEAQ (reference sequence). Trimming took 4 bases from V and 4 from J, leaving 11 bases between them. The CDR3 sequence is 14 residues long. The CDR3 spells CASSSVNRYNEQFF. CDR3 coding DNA: TGTGCCAGCAGCTCAGTTAACAGGTACAATGAGCAGTTCTTC.

The chain uses TRBV5-1 and TRBJ1-5, with 8 positions matching TRBD1. The CDR3 sequence is 15 residues long. Unmatched junction bases numbered 8, after V lost 4 bases and J lost 5 bases. CDR1 SGHRS and CDR2 YFSETQ come from the germline V gene. CDR3 coding DNA: TGCGCCAGCAGCCATAACGGACAGGGCGATCAGCCCCAGCATTTT. This gives the protein CASSHNGQGDQPQHF. Variable domain in full (rest from reference TRBV5-1 and TRBJ1-5): KAGVTQTPRYLIKTRGQQVTLSCSPISGHRSVSWYQQTPGQGLQFLFEYFSETQRNKGNFPGRFSGRQFSNSRSEMNVSTLELGDSALYLCASSHNGQGDQPQHFGDGTRLSIL.